The T cell receptor (beta chain) described here comes from a study of response to subunit inactivated influenza vaccine. Findings of the study overall: Authors proposed each seasonal influenza vaccination draws in few new T cells.

This clonotype was picked up a small number of times. The target antigen is unknown. Each CDR3 protein gets one entry after TCRdb re-called the RT-PCR reads with MiXCR. The repertoire holds 450,000 to 600,000 distinct CDR3 sequences, with under 9% as singletons. This material consisted of PBMCs from blood, taken less than 30 months after vaccination. The sequence was collected from a man in his fifties or sixties who received an inactivated influenza vaccine.

This CDR3 is CASSPDGGALGAFF. CDR3 DNA: TGTGCCAGCAGCCCGGATGGGGGAGCCTTAGGAGCTTTCTTT. The V and J genes are TRBV7-9 and TRBJ1-1, with a tentative D call TRBD1 (5 bases). V gave up 5 bases and J gave up 10 bases, with 20 bases separating them. CDR3 size: 14 residues. CDR1 is SEHNR, CDR2 FQNEAQ, per germline (reference sequence).